This T cell receptor beta chain comes out of a study of regulatory T cells in long-lasting Graves disease. Noted time point: newly diagnosed GD, antithyroid drugs for less than 3 months. From PBMCs, RNA was extracted and then used to make the TCR library. Study outcomes and limitations: There were preferences for TRBV28, TRBJ1-2 and TRBJ2-5 in persistent disease.

This clonotype was seen ten or more times. Its antigen is not known. The TCR beta library used iRepertoire HTBI primers with Arm-PCR amplification of CDR3. One entry per CDR3 protein results from TCRdb running MiXCR on the multiplex PCR reads. The repertoire holds about 350,000 distinct CDR3 sequences, 16% seen once, with 25% to 30% in the top ten. The V and J ends lost 8 bases and 3 bases respectively, with 17 bases between them. The CDR3 is 16 amino acids. Germline V CDR1 and CDR2: SNHLY, FYNNEI. These records were also assigned to another study, of T cells in Graves' hyperthyroidism and ophthalmopathy. That work states: Model-based prediction identified ophthalmopathy a median 6.5 months prior to its onset.

V and J are TRBV2 and TRBJ1-6; possible D gene TRBD1, 6 bases. This sequence was found in a man aged 35 to 55 with Graves disease. The sample consisted of peripheral blood mononuclear cells (PBMCs), taken at new diagnosis, from a patient treated with antithyroid drugs. CDR3 amino acids: CASAQRGAYYNSPLHF. CDR3 DNA: TGTGCCAGCGCCCAACGGGGGGCGTACTATAATTCACCCCTCCACTTT.